The 4 T cell receptor beta chains reported below all come from one sample, sequenced in a study of T cell responses to AZD1222 COVID-19 vaccine. Generated by immunoSEQ multiplex PCR, the TCRdb table keeps only in-frame clones and is missing some. The sample shows tens of thousands of clones, around nine tenths of them seen only once. Source: peripheral blood, taken on day 0 of AZD1222 vaccination. These TCRs come from an adult in good health.

The chain has TRBV6-6 and TRBJ1-4; possibly TRBD1 for D (5 bases). Germline V gene lookup returns CDR1 MNHNY and CDR2 SVGAGI (reference sequence). The CDR3 spans 12 residues. The V gene lost 6 bases and the J gene lost 8 bases, with 10 bases spanning the gap. CDR3 loop: CASSRAFEKLFF. CDR3 bases: TGTGCCAGCAGCAGGGCATTCGAAAAACTGTTTTTT.

The chain recombines TRBV30 with TRBJ2-4; 7 nucleotides agree with TRBD2. V lost 2 bases, J lost 5 bases, and 3 bases stayed unmatched. This CDR3 region has 13 residues. Germline V gene data show CDR1 as GTSNPN and CDR2 as SVGIG (reference sequence). The CDR3 reads CAWSSGGENIQYF. As DNA, the CDR3 is TGTGCCTGGAGTTCGGGGGGAGAAAACATTCAGTACTTC.

The chain carries TRBV7-3 and TRBJ1-2; 7 bases fit TRBD1. Germline V lookup: CDR1 SGHTA, CDR2 FQGTGA. J gave up 7 bases and V 3 bases, and 11 bases lay outside the gene matches. The CDR3 is 15 residues long. CDR3 coding DNA: TGTGCCAGCAGCTTTGCAGGGGGAGACTCGGCTGGCTACACCTTC. Encoded protein: CASSFAGGDSAGYTF.

The chain links TRBV9 to TRBJ1-4; D ambiguous. CDR1 and CDR2 (germline): SGDLS, YYNGEE. With 4 bases removed from V and 1 base from J, the gap between germline ends came to 11 bases. The length of the CDR3 is 15 residues. In nucleotides, the CDR3 is TGTGCCAGCAGCCCCAGAGGAGTAACTAATGAAAAACTGTTTTTT. As protein: CASSPRGVTNEKLFF.